The T cell receptor beta chain described here comes from a study of graft-versus-host responses after intestinal transplantation. The protocol was immunoSEQ multiplex PCR, while the TCRdb copy is restricted to in-frame clones and leaves out a portion. Of about 9,800 clones in the sample, 78% were seen once. Processing released intraepithelial and lamina propria lymphocytes from the graft tissue. By sample share, this clone is large (0.1 to 1%). The trim removed 1 base at V and 1 base at J, leaving 7 bases unmatched. The CDR3 is 18 residues long. In germline, CDR1 is SGHKS, CDR2 YYEKEE (reference sequence).

The TCR comes from a human patient who received an intestinal transplant, so some T cells may come from the graft donor. The rearrangement links TRBV5-5 to TRBJ2-2, with 10 bases fitting TRBD2. This specimen was ileum tissue, taken about 530 days after intestinal transplant. CDR3: CASSLSPIAGGNTGELFF. As DNA, the CDR3 is TGTGCCAGCAGCTTGAGCCCAATAGCGGGAGGGAACACCGGGGAGCTGTTTTTT.